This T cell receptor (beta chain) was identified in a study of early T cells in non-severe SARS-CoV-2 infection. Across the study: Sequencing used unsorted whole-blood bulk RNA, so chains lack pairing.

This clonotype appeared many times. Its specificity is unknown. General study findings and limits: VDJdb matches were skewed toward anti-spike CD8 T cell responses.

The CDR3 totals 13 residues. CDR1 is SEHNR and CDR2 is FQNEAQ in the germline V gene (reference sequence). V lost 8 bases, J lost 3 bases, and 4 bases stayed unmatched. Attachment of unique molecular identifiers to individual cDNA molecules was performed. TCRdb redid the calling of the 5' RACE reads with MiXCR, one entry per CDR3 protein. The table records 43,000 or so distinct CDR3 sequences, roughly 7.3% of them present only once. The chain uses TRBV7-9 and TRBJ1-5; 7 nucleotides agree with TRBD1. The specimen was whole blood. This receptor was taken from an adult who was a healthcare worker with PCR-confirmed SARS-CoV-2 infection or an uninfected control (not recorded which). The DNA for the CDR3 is TGTGCCAGCCAGGGACAGTACAATCAGCCCCAGCATTTT. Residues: CASQGQYNQPQHF.